This TCR beta chain appears in the sequencing data of a study of shared clonotypes between healthy human individuals. TCRdb keeps only in-frame clones here, not all; method: immunoSEQ multiplex PCR. This table holds some 2.1 million clones, 85% to 95% found once. Details on this clone: Its antigen is not identified.

V was clipped by 0 bases and J by 7 bases, with 17 bases between them. This CDR3 contains 16 residues. Germline-derived CDR1 and CDR2 are SGDLS and YYNGEE. General study points: What naive subsets generally showed was a larger estimated richness than memory subsets showed. Tissue TCR repertoires likely differ from these blood-only repertoires.

Division of CD4+ cells produced a CD45RA+ naive subset and a CD45RA-negative memory subset. V and J are TRBV9 and TRBJ2-1, with D perhaps assigned TRBD1 or TRBD2 (5 bases each). The sequenced sample was naive CD4+ T cells sorted from blood. The subset denotes: CD45RA+ positively selected. The clonotype was recovered from a man aged 18 to 29 in good health. The CDR3 loop reads CASSVGPPGTGNEQFF. The CDR3, as DNA: TGTGCCAGCAGCGTAGGCCCTCCAGGGACGGGAAATGAGCAGTTCTTC.